Included here is one T cell receptor (beta chain) sequence, with context. Its antigen target is currently unknown. Within one base of it there is no much larger clone, and no base qualities were kept. Each donor gave one peripheral blood draw, about 110 mL on average, collected into heparinised tubes. A BD FACSAria II was used to sort naive, central memory, regulatory and stem cell-like memory CD4+ T cells with a panel that included CD45RO, CCR7, CD25, CD127, CD95 and CD27. All sorted populations exceeded 95% purity. Right away, PBMCs were isolated by Lymphoprep density gradient centrifugation and were stained directly, with no culture step. So that batch effects would be minimized, each experiment stained and sorted samples in pairs, pairing one healthy donor with one patient. CDR1 and CDR2, per the germline V gene, are MGHRA and YSYEKL. Including the terminal cysteine and phenylalanine, the CDR3 comprises 19 residues. The read is trimmed to its CDR3 DNA, 57 bases read in frame from base 1.

This sample stems from a study of beta chain features in type 1 diabetes (dated by TCRdb to 2016 to 2019). For the wider study: Mean age, gender distribution, total cell number and subset yield did not differ between patients and healthy donors. A total of about 100,000,000 sorted cells were examined across all samples, and RNA yield correlated strongly with the number of cells per subset. The study compared the TCRB repertoires of sorted circulating CD4+ T cell subsets in recently diagnosed type 1 diabetes patients with those in matched healthy donors. Regulatory and stem cell-like memory subsets were isolated from only 8 patients and about eight healthy donors, whereas naive and central memory subsets came from all 30 or so donors.

The research as a whole found: PCR might favor shorter templates, but patient and control samples were amplified and corrected together, so any skew would affect both groups equally. Naive, central memory and regulatory TCRB repertoires appeared to be more similar among patients than among healthy donors. Sequencing cDNA rather than genomic DNA could over-represent highly expressing activated cells, although activation and CD3 levels did not differ between groups. Only small numbers of individuals were included in the HLA sub-analyses, which left unresolved whether HLA type had any influence on TCRB rearrangement. Fewer insertions and more nucleotide deletions at VDJ recombination sites were observed in patients with type 1 diabetes, implying thymic rearrangement abnormalities. A moderate but significant shortening of TCRB CDR3 length was observed in type 1 diabetes patients in all four CD4+ subsets.

The entire isolated RNA was reverse transcribed using the High Capacity cDNA Reverse Transcription Kit, and thus expressed TCRB transcripts were sequenced. Deep immunoSEQ sequencing was applied to naive, central memory and regulatory T cell samples, giving an average of about 3.57 million total reads per sample. After sorted cells were lysed in RLT buffer, RNA was extracted with DNase-treated RNeasy Micro or Mini kits, with the choice depending on cell number. Each cell subset was processed on its own to prevent cross-contamination, while patient and healthy donor samples were processed together. The immunoSEQ multiplex PCR was used to amplify TCRB sequences from cDNA, generating 87-bp fragments that spanned the CDR3 region. Sequencing of the amplicons was done on the Illumina HiSeq platform. Per the original workflow: Synthetic template baselines were used to correct PCR bias computationally, reads within Hamming distance 2 were collapsed, and singletons that could not be merged were discarded. By aligning reads against IMGT, V, D and J genes, CDR3 length, and insertions or deletions at six rearrangement sites were assigned. Within each subset, clonotype counts were normalized to the number of sorted cells before true diversity and Gini coefficients were calculated with the tcR R package. The overlap coefficient, calculated on TCRB nucleotide sequences, was used to quantify repertoire sharing. TCRdb re-hosts the immuneACCESS table, in-frame sequences only. Its copies lack some clones; in the studies checked, an unresolved V gene accounts for under half of them, and the cause for the rest is not known. Clone size and V and J calls were adopted from that table, with D and trimming inferred from the DNA. The sample table shows 25,000 or so clones, and about 72% are seen once. The ten largest clones capture about 2.2% of the sample.

The chain is made from TRBV4-1 and TRBJ2-5; TRBD2 matches 7 bases in the middle. The DNA end lines up better with TRBJ2-7; the J call may be wrong. The TCR sequence derives from a woman aged 40 to 50 in good health. The sample comprised Tregs from blood. The meaning of the sample's cell subset or site label: regulatory CD4+ T cells. The CDR3 has the sequence CASSQVLRGVRGDSYEQYF. The DNA is as follows: TGCGCCAGCAGCCAAGTCCTCCGAGGCGTCCGGGGGGACTCCTACGAGCAGTACTTC.